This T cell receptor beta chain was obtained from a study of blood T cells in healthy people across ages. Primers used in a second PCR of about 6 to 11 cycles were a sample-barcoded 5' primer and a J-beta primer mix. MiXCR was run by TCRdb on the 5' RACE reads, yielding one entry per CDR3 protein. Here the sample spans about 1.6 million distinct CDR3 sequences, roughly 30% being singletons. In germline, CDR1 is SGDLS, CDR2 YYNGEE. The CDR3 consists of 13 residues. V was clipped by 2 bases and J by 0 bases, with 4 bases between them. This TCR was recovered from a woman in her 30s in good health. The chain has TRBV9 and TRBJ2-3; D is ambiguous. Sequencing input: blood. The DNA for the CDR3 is TGTGCCAGCAGCGTTCGGAGCACAGATACGCAGTATTTT. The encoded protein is CASSVRSTDTQYF.